The rows below give T cell receptor beta chains drawn from one sample of a study of cytomegalovirus exposure and HLA in healthy donors. Assay used: immunoSEQ multiplex PCR; TCRdb lists only in-frame clones, some missing. The sample includes roughly 100,000 clones, approximately 77% of them seen just once. Sequences were obtained from PBMCs. These receptors all stem from a woman in her forties in good health and CMV-seronegative. CDR3s include the opening cysteine and the closing phenylalanine or tryptophan. The D gene is left open where the match is weak. A row's size may be missing; if present it is once, few, many or a size class.

CDR3nt,CDR3aa,len,d_gene,v_gene,j_gene,abundance
TGTGCCAGCACCGAGGGGGGGGGTGAGTACTTC,CASTEGGGEYF,11,-,TRBV6-6,TRBJ2-7,-
TGTGCCAGCTCACCATATACGGGGGGGTACAATGAGCAGTTCTTC,CASSPYTGGYNEQFF,15,TRBD2,TRBV18,TRBJ2-1,-
TGTGCCAGCAGCTTAAACAGGGGAAGCGGTGGCTACACCTTC,CASSLNRGSGGYTF,14,TRBD1,TRBV5-4,TRBJ1-2,-
TGTGCCAGCAGAGGACAGAGCTCCTACAATGAGCAGTTCTTC,CASRGQSSYNEQFF,14,-,TRBV18,TRBJ2-1,once
TGCGCCAGACCCGGGGGACAGAGACCCTCCGAGCAGTACTTC,CARPGGQRPSEQYF,14,-,TRBV5-1,TRBJ2-7,-
TGTGCCAGCAGCTTAAACGCGGAGGGCAGCTACACCTTC,CASSLNAEGSYTF,13,-,TRBV7-3,TRBJ1-2,once
TGCAGCGCCTATGAGGGGGCTATAGGAAACACCATATATTTT,CSAYEGAIGNTIYF,14,TRBD1,TRBV29-1,TRBJ1-3,-
TGTGCCAGCAGCTTTGGACTCAACTACGAGCAGTACTTC,CASSFGLNYEQYF,13,-,TRBV7-2,TRBJ2-7,-
TGTGCCAGCATTAAGGGAGACTCTGGAAACACCATATATTTT,CASIKGDSGNTIYF,14,-,TRBV6-6,TRBJ1-3,-
TGCGCCAGCAGCCCCACTTACACGGGGGGGCGGGCAGATACGCAGTATTTT,CASSPTYTGGRADTQYF,17,TRBD2,TRBV4-3,TRBJ2-3,-
TGCGCCAGCAGCCCCGGACAGGGCCTCCACTTT,CASSPGQGLHF,11,TRBD1,TRBV5-1,TRBJ1-6,-
TGCGCCAGCAGCGATGGACAGGGAAGCAATCAGCCCCAGCATTTT,CASSDGQGSNQPQHF,15,TRBD1,TRBV5-1,TRBJ1-5,-
TGTGCCAGCAGCTTGGTCGCGGGAGATACGCAGTATTTT,CASSLVAGDTQYF,13,-,TRBV7-6,TRBJ2-3,-
TGTGCCAGCAGTTTATCTTCCGGGATTACTGAAGCTTTCTTT,CASSLSSGITEAFF,14,-,TRBV27,TRBJ1-1,few
TGTGCCAGCAGCTTTGACCGGGACAGGGTTAGAAATGAGCAGTTCTTC,CASSFDRDRVRNEQFF,16,TRBD1,TRBV7-2,TRBJ2-1,-
TGTGCCAGCAGTTCTCGTCGGGACAGCTACGAGCAGTACTTC,CASSSRRDSYEQYF,14,TRBD1,TRBV27,TRBJ2-7,-
TGTGCCAGCAGCCACTTGAACACTGAAGCTTTCTTT,CASSHLNTEAFF,12,-,TRBV7-6,TRBJ1-1,-
TGTGCCAGCAGTTTAAGGGACAGGTCAGAGACCCAGTACTTC,CASSLRDRSETQYF,14,TRBD1,TRBV27,TRBJ2-5,-
TGTGCCAGCAGAACCGGGACAGGCGGGACTGAAGCTTTCTTT,CASRTGTGGTEAFF,14,TRBD1,TRBV7-8,TRBJ1-1,-
TGTGCCAGCCAAGACAGGTGGAGTGAAAAACTGTTTTTT,CASQDRWSEKLFF,13,-,TRBV5-5,TRBJ1-4,-
TGCGCCAGCAGCACACATGGACAGTTGATGAACACTGAAGCTTTCTTT,CASSTHGQLMNTEAFF,16,-,TRBV5-1,TRBJ1-1,-
TGTGCCAGTGGGGCGGCGGACGACTACTATGGCTACACCTTC,CASGAADDYYGYTF,14,-,TRBV19,TRBJ1-2,-
TGCAGCGTGGGGTCCAGACTAGCGGGGATTCAGTTCTTC,CSVGSRLAGIQFF,13,TRBD2,TRBV29-1,TRBJ2-1,few
TGTGCCACCACCTTAAACATCGACAGGGGGTATGGCTACACCTTC,CATTLNIDRGYGYTF,15,TRBD1,TRBV6-1,TRBJ1-2,-
TGTGCCAGCAGCCGTACTGGACAGGGCGACACTGAAGCTTTCTTT,CASSRTGQGDTEAFF,15,TRBD1,TRBV5-4,TRBJ1-1,-
TGTGCCAGCTCGCCGGGACAGCGCACAGATACGCAGTATTTT,CASSPGQRTDTQYF,14,TRBD1,TRBV18,TRBJ2-3,once
TGTGCCAGCAGCACTCTAACTAGCGGGGGGGCGACGGATACGCAGTATTTT,CASSTLTSGGATDTQYF,17,TRBD2,TRBV9,TRBJ2-3,once
TGTGCCAGCAGCTTGAGGCAGGGGATGAATGAGCAGTTCTTC,CASSLRQGMNEQFF,14,-,TRBV5-5,TRBJ2-1,-
TGTGCCAGTAGCTTACAGGGTAGGGGCACTGAAGCTTTCTTT,CASSLQGRGTEAFF,14,-,TRBV19,TRBJ1-1,medium-sized
TGTGCCAGCAGTGAAGTCAGGACAGGTTCCTACGAGCAGTACTTC,CASSEVRTGSYEQYF,15,TRBD1,TRBV6-1,TRBJ2-7,-
TGTGCCAGCAGTTCGCTCACAGGGAGTTTCGAGGTGATATATGGCTACACCTTC,CASSSLTGSFEVIYGYTF,18,-,TRBV27,TRBJ1-2,once
TGTGCTAGTGGTCGCAGGGCACGCTTT,CASGRRARF,9,-,TRBV12-5,TRBJ1-6,-
TGTGCCAGCAGTGGCGCGGGACTAGGACGACAGGATCACAAGTACTTC,CASSGAGLGRQDHKYF,16,TRBD2,TRBV25-1,TRBJ2-7,-
TGTGCCAGCAGCTCGACAATGGCAACTAATGAAAAACTGTTTTTT,CASSSTMATNEKLFF,15,-,TRBV7-3,TRBJ1-4,-
TGTGCCAGCAGTTACGACGAACTACTGAACACTGAAGCTTTCTTT,CASSYDELLNTEAFF,15,-,TRBV6-6,TRBJ1-1,-
TGTGCCAGCAGCCTCGGGGGGGCGAACACTGAAGCTTTCTTT,CASSLGGANTEAFF,14,-,TRBV7-2,TRBJ1-1,-
TGTGCCAGTAGTCGGGGTACAGGGGGCTTGGGCAATCAGCCCCAGCATTTT,CASSRGTGGLGNQPQHF,17,TRBD1,TRBV19,TRBJ1-5,once
TGTGCCAGCAGTCCGCCGGGAGCAGATCAAGAGACCCAGTACTTC,CASSPPGADQETQYF,15,-,TRBV6-5,TRBJ2-5,few
TGCAGCGTCGCTGGGGACAGGGCGACCAACTATGGCTACACCTTC,CSVAGDRATNYGYTF,15,TRBD1,TRBV29-1,TRBJ1-2,few
TGTGCAAGTCGCTCCAGACCTGAAGGGACAGGGATGAACACTGAAGCTTTCTTT,CASRSRPEGTGMNTEAFF,18,-,TRBV12-2,TRBJ1-1,-
TGCGCCAGCAGCCAAGATGGCGGGGGGGCCTACAATGAGCAGTTCTTC,CASSQDGGGAYNEQFF,16,TRBD2,TRBV4-1,TRBJ2-1,-
TGTGCCAGCAGTTACGCGGGGGGCTACACCGGGGAGCTGTTTTTT,CASSYAGGYTGELFF,15,TRBD2,TRBV6-5,TRBJ2-2,-
TGCGCCAGCAGCCAAGGCAAGAGCAATGAGCAGTTCTTC,CASSQGKSNEQFF,13,-,TRBV4-1,TRBJ2-1,-
TGCGCCAGCAGCCAAGCGCGGGGGGGTTCCTACGAGCAGTACTTC,CASSQARGGSYEQYF,15,TRBD2,TRBV4-3,TRBJ2-7,-
TGTGCCTGGAGCGCGGGGGCTAGTCCCTACGAGCAGTACTTC,CAWSAGASPYEQYF,14,-,TRBV30,TRBJ2-7,once